The 21 T cell receptor beta chains presented below share a single source sample, sequenced in a study of blood T cell repertoires in COVID-19. Only in-frame clones appear in the TCRdb table, and some are missing; sequencing was by immunoSEQ multiplex PCR. The table has some 260,000 clones, roughly 80% seen once. The source material was PBMCs or T cells enriched from blood (not recorded which). Source of these receptors: a man aged 30 to 45 with acute COVID-19.

The table lists this clone with a few counts. This chain joins TRBV6-1 and TRBJ1-1, with D perhaps TRBD1 (6 bases). Looked up from germline, CDR1 is MNHNS and CDR2 is SASEGT. Trimming left V 5 bases short and J 6 bases short, with 16 bases between. The CDR3 sequence is 14 residues long. CDR3 amino acids: CASSTGTRGPEAFF. As DNA, the CDR3 is TGTGCCAGCAGTACAGGGACACGCGGTCCTGAAGCTTTCTTT.

The chain has TRBV7-9 and TRBJ1-1; D remains unclear. Germline V lookup: CDR1 SEHNR, CDR2 FQNEAQ (reference sequence). CDR3 length equals 15 residues. Between the trimmed V and J ends, which lost 1 base and 1 base, there was a span of 10 bases. CDR3 DNA sequence: TGTGCCAGCAGCTTAGGCTTAGCAAGGAACACTGAAGCTTTCTTT. It yields the protein CASSLGLARNTEAFF.

V gene TRBV5-8 combines with J gene TRBJ1-5; D is uncertain. With 1 base removed from V and 11 bases from J, the gap between germline ends came to 10 bases. Germline CDR1 SGHTS, CDR2 YDEGEE. The CDR3 covers 12 residues. CDR3 protein: CASSLYFAAQHF. CDR3 in DNA: TGTGCCAGCAGCTTGTACTTTGCGGCCCAGCATTTT. The full variable domain, completed using reference TRBV5-8 and TRBJ1-5, is EAGVTQSPTHLIKTRGQQATLRCSPISGHTSVYWYQQALGLGLQFLLWYDEGEERNRGNFPPRFSGRQFPNYSSELNVNALELEDSALYLCASSLYFAAQHFGDGTRLSIL.

The J gene is TRBJ2-7, the V gene TRBV7-9; 7 bases fit TRBD2. Trimming took 4 bases from V and 7 from J; bases not matched to a gene: 10. CDR3 length: 14 residues. CDR1 is SEHNR and CDR2 is FQNEAQ in the germline V gene (reference sequence). The CDR3 reads CASSSGLAAGEQYV. The CDR3 DNA is TGTGCCAGCAGCTCGGGGCTAGCGGCAGGGGAGCAGTACGTC.

With regard to this clone: At one boundary the junction diverges from the germline segment, which might be a read error. The J gene is TRBJ2-1, the V gene TRBV5-1; D call uncertain. Germline CDR1 is SGHRS and CDR2 is YFSETQ. CDR3 length: 13 amino acids. The CDR3 DNA follows: TGTGCCAGCAGCTTATCAGTGTCCAATGAGCAGTTCTTC. Translation: CASSLSVSNEQFF.

This clone was found once. CDR3 amino acids: CATKYQGMSYEQYV. The CDR3 DNA is TGTGCCACCAAATATCAGGGCATGTCCTACGAGCAGTACGTC. The chain has TRBV2 and TRBJ2-7; D may be TRBD1 (5 bases). Germline-derived CDR1 and CDR2 are SNHLY and FYNNEI. The CDR3 spans 14 residues. Trimming took 10 bases from V and 1 from J, leaving 17 bases between them.

The chain has TRBV6-5 and TRBJ2-2, with D possibly being TRBD1 (5 bases). V lost 6 bases and J 8 bases, leaving 7 bases between the germline ends. Germline V gene data show CDR1 as MNHEY and CDR2 as SVGAGI. The CDR3 covers 11 residues. The CDR3 sequence: CASRTAGELFF. CDR3 coding DNA: TGTGCCAGCAGGACAGCGGGGGAGCTGTTTTTT.

This clone came up a few times. This chain links TRBV19 with TRBJ2-5; D not certain. The CDR3 loop spans 13 amino acids. CDR1 LNHDA and CDR2 SQIVND come from the germline V gene (reference sequence). The V end lost 5 bases, the J end lost 3 bases, and 10 bases lay between the germline ends. The CDR3 spells CASSHRREETQYF. For the CDR3, the DNA is TGTGCCAGTAGTCATCGAAGAGAAGAGACCCAGTACTTC.

The chain uses TRBV3-1 (or the pseudogene TRBV3-2) and TRBJ1-5, with D possibly matching TRBD1 (5 bases). V shed 3 bases and J shed 3 bases, with 15 bases lying between them. CDR1 and CDR2 (germline): LGHDT, YNNKEL (reference sequence). CDR3 length: 16 amino acids. CDR3 loop: CASSQGGPRINQPQHF. CDR3 nucleotide sequence: TGTGCCAGCAGCCAGGGGGGACCGAGAATCAATCAGCCCCAGCATTTT.

This clone has only a few counts. The V call is TRBV6-5, the J call TRBJ1-5; TRBD1 aligns across 7 bases. The CDR3 is made up of 15 amino acids. Germline V CDR1 and CDR2: MNHEY, SVGAGI. The ends lost 10 bases at V and 1 base at J; junction bases unmatched: 10. CDR3 coding DNA: TGTGCCACCCGCTCCACAGGGGAAAGCAATCAGCCCCAGCATTTT. Translating it yields CATRSTGESNQPQHF.

This sequence joins TRBV11-2 and TRBJ1-3, with 7 bases matching TRBD1. This CDR3 spans 14 amino acids. Germline CDR1 and CDR2: SGHAT and FQNNGV. V was pared by 3 bases and J by 2 bases, with 1 base of the junction left unmatched. The CDR3 spells CASSFGQAGNTIYF. The CDR3, as DNA: TGTGCCAGCAGCTTCGGACAGGCTGGAAACACCATATATTTT.

This rearrangement joins TRBV27 to TRBJ2-2, with D perhaps matching TRBD2 (5 bases). The V end lost 8 bases, the J end lost 2 bases, and 15 bases lay between the germline ends. Germline V gene lookup returns CDR1 MNHEY and CDR2 SMNVEV (reference sequence). The length of the CDR3 is 15 residues. The CDR3 is CASYRGLANTGELFF. The CDR3 nucleotides read TGTGCCAGCTACAGAGGGCTGGCTAACACCGGGGAGCTGTTTTTT.

This rearrangement joins TRBV28 to TRBJ1-6; D call uncertain. CDR3 length equals 12 residues. V was trimmed by 5 bases and J by 7 bases, leaving 6 bases between them. The germline V gene has CDR1 MDHEN and CDR2 SYDVKM. As DNA, the CDR3 is TGTGCCAGCAGTCAAGAGAATTCACCCCTCCACTTT. Encoded protein: CASSQENSPLHF.

This clone was detected a few times. The chain is built from TRBV24-1 and TRBJ1-5; 7 bases are a match to TRBD1. Germline values: CDR1 KGHDR, CDR2 SFDVKD. This CDR3 has 16 amino acids. V shed 2 bases, J shed 6 bases, and the junction held 9 bases outside the gene matches. The DNA for the CDR3 is TGTGCCACCAGTGATTATGGTCGACAGGGTTCTCAGCCCCAGCATTTT. This gives the protein CATSDYGRQGSQPQHF.

Of note for this clone: Within the sample, other DNA sequences also encode this same CDR3. This CDR3 is CSASPGDEQFF. For the CDR3, the DNA is TGCAGTGCTAGCCCAGGGGATGAGCAGTTCTTC. V usage is TRBV20-1 and J usage is TRBJ2-1; tentatively, D is TRBD1 (6 bases). This CDR3 comprises 11 residues. Germline V gene lookup returns CDR1 DFQATT and CDR2 SNEGSKA (reference sequence). With 3 bases removed from V and 8 bases from J, the gap between germline ends came to 8 bases.

This sequence joins TRBV16 and TRBJ1-1; the match to TRBD1 covers 7 bases. The CDR3 has 15 amino acids. V shed 3 bases and J 1 base; nucleotides not matched to a gene: 5. Germline V gives CDR1 KGHSY, CDR2 FQNENV. The DNA for the CDR3 is TGTGCCAGCAGCCATCGGTACAGGGGGAACACTGAAGCTTTCTTT. Protein product: CASSHRYRGNTEAFF.

In this sample, this clone turned up once. This rearrangement joins TRBV6-5 to TRBJ1-6; TRBD1 is a possible D gene (6 bases). From germline, CDR1 is MNHEY and CDR2 SVGAGI. V was clipped by 6 bases and J by 9 bases, with 12 bases between them. The CDR3 contains 13 residues. The CDR3 reads CASRGRGGSPLHF. The CDR3 nucleotides are TGTGCCAGCAGGGGCAGGGGCGGTTCACCCCTCCACTTT.

In the case of this clone: Mismatch with germline at one junction end may stem from a read error. The chain couples TRBV5-1 to TRBJ2-5, with D tentatively TRBD2 (7 bases). The CDR3 length is 15 residues. Germline V CDR1 and CDR2: SGHRS, YFSETQ. The chain's CDR3 is CASTNGGGRRETQYF. In DNA, the CDR3 is TGTGCCAGCACCAACGGGGGCGGGAGACGAGAGACCCAGTACTTC.

The chain is built from TRBV25-1 and TRBJ2-2, with D perhaps matching TRBD2 (6 bases). Trimming removed 9 bases from V and 5 bases from J, with 22 bases in between. The CDR3 length is 16 residues. Per germline, CDR1 MGHDK and CDR2 SYGVNS. The CDR3 nucleotides are TGTGCCAGTCGCCCCCCCGGAGGGATGAGGACCGGGGAGCTGTTTTTT. Its translation is CASRPPGGMRTGELFF.

The chain joins TRBV11-1 to TRBJ1-1; D is ambiguous. Germline CDR1 SGHAT, CDR2 FQDESV (reference sequence). The CDR3 consists of 12 residues. Trimming stripped 2 bases from V and 5 bases from J, with 6 bases between. CDR3 sequence: CASSLWETEAFF. The CDR3 DNA is TGTGCCAGCAGCTTATGGGAGACTGAAGCTTTCTTT.

J is TRBJ2-1 and V is TRBV5-4; 7 nucleotides agree with TRBD2. From germline, CDR1 is SGHNT and CDR2 YYREEE (reference sequence). V shed 3 bases and J 1 base; nucleotides not matched to a gene: 13. CDR3 length: 18 amino acids. CDR3 nucleotide sequence: TGTGCCAGCAGCTCCTCACTCGGTCGCGGGAGTTCCTACAATGAGCAGTTCTTC. Protein sequence: CASSSSLGRGSSYNEQFF.